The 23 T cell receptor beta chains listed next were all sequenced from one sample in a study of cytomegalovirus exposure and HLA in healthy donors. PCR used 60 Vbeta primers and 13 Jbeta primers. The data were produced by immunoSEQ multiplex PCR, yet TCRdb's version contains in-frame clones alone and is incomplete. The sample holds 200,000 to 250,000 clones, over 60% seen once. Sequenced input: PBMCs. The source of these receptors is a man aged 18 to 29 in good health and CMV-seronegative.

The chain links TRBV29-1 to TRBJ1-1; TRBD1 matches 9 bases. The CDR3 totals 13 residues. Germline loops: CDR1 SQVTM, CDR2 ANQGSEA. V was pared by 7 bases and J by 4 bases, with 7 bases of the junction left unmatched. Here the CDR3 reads CSADNRGLTEAFF. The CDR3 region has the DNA TGCAGCGCGGATAACAGGGGGCTCACTGAAGCTTTCTTT.

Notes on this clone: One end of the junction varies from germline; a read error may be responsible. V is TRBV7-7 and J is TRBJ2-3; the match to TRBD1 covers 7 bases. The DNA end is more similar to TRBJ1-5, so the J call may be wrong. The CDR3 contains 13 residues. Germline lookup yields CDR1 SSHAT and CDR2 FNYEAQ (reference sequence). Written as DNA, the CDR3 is TGTGCTAGCAGCTTAGCAGGGACAGATACGCAGCATTTT. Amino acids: CASSLAGTDTQHF.

CDR3 residues: CASSYSGGPMDTEAFF. As DNA, the CDR3 is TGTGCCAGCAGTTACTCTGGCGGGCCCATGGACACTGAAGCTTTCTTT. J is TRBJ1-1 and V is TRBV6-5; D is undetermined. The CDR3 spans 16 residues. The V gene lost 0 bases and the J gene lost 3 bases, with 14 bases spanning the gap. The germline gives CDR1 MNHEY, CDR2 SVGAGI.

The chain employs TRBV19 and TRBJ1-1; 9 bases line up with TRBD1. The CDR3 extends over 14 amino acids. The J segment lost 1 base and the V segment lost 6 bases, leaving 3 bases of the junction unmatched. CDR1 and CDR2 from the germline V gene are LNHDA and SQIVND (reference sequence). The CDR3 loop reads CASSQGQGNTEAFF. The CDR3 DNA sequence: TGTGCCAGTAGCCAGGGACAGGGGAACACTGAAGCTTTCTTT.

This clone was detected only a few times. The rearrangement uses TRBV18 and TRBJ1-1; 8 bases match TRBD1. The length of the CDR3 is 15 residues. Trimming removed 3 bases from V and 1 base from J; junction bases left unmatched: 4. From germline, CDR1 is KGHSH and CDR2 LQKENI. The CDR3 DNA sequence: TGTGCCAGCTCACCCCGGACAGGGCAGAACACTGAAGCTTTCTTT. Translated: CASSPRTGQNTEAFF.

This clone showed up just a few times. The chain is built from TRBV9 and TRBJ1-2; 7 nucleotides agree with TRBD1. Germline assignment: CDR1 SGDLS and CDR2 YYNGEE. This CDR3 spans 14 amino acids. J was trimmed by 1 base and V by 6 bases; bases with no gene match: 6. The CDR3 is CASTETGSNYGYTF. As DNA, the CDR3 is TGTGCCAGCACCGAGACAGGGAGTAACTATGGCTACACCTTC.

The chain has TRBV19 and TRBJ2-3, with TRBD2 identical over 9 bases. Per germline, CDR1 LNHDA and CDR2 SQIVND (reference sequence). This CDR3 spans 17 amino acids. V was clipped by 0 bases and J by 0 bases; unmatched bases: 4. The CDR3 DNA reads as TGTGCCAGTAGTATAGAAAGACTAGCGGAGAGCACAGATACGCAGTATTTT. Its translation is CASSIERLAESTDTQYF. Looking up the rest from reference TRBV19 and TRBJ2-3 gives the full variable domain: DGGITQSPKYLFRKEGQNVTLSCEQNLNHDAMYWYRQDPGQGLRLIYYSQIVNDFQKGDIAEGYSVSREKKESFPLTVTSAQKNPTAFYLCASSIERLAESTDTQYFGPGTRLTVL.

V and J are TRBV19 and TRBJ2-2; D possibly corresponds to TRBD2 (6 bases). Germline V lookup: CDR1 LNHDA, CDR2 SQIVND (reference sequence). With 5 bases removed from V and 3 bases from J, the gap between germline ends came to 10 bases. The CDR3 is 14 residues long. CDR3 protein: CASSGGLDTGELFF. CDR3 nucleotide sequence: TGTGCCAGTAGTGGGGGGTTGGACACCGGGGAGCTGTTTTTT. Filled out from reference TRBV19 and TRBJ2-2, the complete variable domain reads DGGITQSPKYLFRKEGQNVTLSCEQNLNHDAMYWYRQDPGQGLRLIYYSQIVNDFQKGDIAEGYSVSREKKESFPLTVTSAQKNPTAFYLCASSGGLDTGELFFGEGSRLTVL.

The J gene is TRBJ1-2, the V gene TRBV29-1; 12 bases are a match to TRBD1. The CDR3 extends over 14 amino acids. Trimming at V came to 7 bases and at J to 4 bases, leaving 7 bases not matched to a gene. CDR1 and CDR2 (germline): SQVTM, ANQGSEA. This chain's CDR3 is CSAGGTGGFYGYTF. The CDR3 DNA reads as TGCAGCGCCGGGGGGACAGGGGGCTTCTATGGCTACACCTTC.

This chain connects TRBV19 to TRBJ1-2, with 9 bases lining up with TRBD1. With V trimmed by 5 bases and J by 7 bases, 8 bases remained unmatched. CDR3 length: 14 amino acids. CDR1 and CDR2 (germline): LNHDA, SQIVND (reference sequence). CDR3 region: CASSSPGQGSGYTF. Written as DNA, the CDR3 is TGTGCCAGTAGTTCTCCGGGACAGGGCTCTGGCTACACCTTC.

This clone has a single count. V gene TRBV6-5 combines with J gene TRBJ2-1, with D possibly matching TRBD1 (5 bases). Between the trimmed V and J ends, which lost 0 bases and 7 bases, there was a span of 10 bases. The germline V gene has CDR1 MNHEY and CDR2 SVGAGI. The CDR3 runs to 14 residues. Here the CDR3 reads CASSYSSKGNEQFF. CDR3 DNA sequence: TGTGCCAGCAGTTACTCGTCGAAGGGGAATGAGCAGTTCTTC.

The CDR3 region is CASNGPEPNTGELFF. CDR3 in DNA: TGTGCCAGCAATGGTCCAGAACCGAACACCGGGGAGCTGTTTTTT. The rearrangement uses TRBV2 and TRBJ2-2; no clear D. Germline V lookup: CDR1 SNHLY, CDR2 FYNNEI. This CDR3 is built from 15 residues. Between the trimmed V and J ends, which lost 7 bases and 0 bases, there was a span of 12 bases.

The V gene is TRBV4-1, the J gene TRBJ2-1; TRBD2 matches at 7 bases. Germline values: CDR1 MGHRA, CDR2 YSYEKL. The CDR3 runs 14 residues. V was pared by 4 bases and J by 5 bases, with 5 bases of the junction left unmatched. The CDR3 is CASSRWGGNNEQFF. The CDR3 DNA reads TGCGCCAGCAGCCGATGGGGGGGAAACAATGAGCAGTTCTTC.

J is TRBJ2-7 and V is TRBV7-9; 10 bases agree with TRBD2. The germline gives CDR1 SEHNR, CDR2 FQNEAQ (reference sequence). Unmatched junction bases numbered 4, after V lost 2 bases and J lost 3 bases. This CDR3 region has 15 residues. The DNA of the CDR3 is TGTGCCAGCAGCTTATTGGCTAGCGGGAGCTACGAGCAGTACTTC. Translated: CASSLLASGSYEQYF.

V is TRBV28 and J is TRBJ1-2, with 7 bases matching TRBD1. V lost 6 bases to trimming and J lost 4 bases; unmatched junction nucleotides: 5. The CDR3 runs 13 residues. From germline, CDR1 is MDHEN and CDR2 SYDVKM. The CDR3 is CASSPGGTYGYTF. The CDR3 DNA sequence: TGTGCCAGCAGCCCAGGGGGTACCTATGGCTACACCTTC.

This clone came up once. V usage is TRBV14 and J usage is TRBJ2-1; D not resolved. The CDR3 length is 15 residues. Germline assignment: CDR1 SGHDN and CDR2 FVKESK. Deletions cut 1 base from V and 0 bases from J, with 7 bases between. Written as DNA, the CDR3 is TGTGCCAGCAGCCAAGTCCTCAGCTCCTACAATGAGCAGTTCTTC. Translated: CASSQVLSSYNEQFF.

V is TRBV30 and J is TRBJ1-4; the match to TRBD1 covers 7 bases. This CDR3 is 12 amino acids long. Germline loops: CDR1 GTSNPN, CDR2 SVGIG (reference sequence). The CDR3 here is CGWGQSGEKLFF. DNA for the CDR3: TGTGGGTGGGGACAGAGCGGGGAAAAACTGTTTTTT.

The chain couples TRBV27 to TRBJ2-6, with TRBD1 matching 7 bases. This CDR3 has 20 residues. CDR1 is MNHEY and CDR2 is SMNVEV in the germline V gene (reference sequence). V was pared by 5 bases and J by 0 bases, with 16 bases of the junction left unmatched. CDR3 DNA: TGTGCCAGCAGTCCATCCCGAGCAGGGGGATTTAGCTCTGGGGCCAACGTCCTGACTTTC. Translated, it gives CASSPSRAGGFSSGANVLTF. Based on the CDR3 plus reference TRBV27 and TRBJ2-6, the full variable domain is EAQVTQNPRYLITVTGKKLTVTCSQNMNHEYMSWYRQDPGLGLRQIYYSMNVEVTDKGDVPEGYKVSRKEKRNFPLILESPSPNQTSLYFCASSPSRAGGFSSGANVLTFGAGSRLTVL.

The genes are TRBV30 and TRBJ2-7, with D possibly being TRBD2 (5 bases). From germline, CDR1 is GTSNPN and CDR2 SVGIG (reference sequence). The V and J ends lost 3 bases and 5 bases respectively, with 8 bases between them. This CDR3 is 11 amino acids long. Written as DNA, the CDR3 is TGTGCCTGGAGGGACTGGGACGAGCAGTACTTC. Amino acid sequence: CAWRDWDEQYF.

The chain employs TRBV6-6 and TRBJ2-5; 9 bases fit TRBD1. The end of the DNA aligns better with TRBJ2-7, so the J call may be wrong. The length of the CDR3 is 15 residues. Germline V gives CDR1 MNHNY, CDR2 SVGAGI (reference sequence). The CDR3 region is CASSYSGTGRYEQYF. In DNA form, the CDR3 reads TGTGCCAGCAGTTACTCGGGGACAGGGCGATACGAGCAGTACTTC.

The CDR3 spells CASSDPGYTNYGYTF. The DNA of the CDR3 is TGTGCCAGCAGTGACCCGGGATATACCAACTATGGCTACACCTTC. The genes are TRBV6-1 and TRBJ1-2; D not resolved. From germline, CDR1 is MNHNS and CDR2 SASEGT. V lost 3 bases and J 2 bases, leaving 13 bases between the germline ends. The CDR3 spans 15 residues.

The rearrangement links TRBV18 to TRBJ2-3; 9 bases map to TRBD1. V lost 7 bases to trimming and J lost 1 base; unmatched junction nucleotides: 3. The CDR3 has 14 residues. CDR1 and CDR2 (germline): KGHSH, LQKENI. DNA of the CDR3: TGTGCCAGCTTTCGGACAGGGGGCACAGATACGCAGTATTTT. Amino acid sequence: CASFRTGGTDTQYF. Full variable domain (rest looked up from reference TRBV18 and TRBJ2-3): NAGVMQNPRHLVRRRGQEARLRCSPMKGHSHVYWYRQLPEEGLKFMVYLQKENIIDESGMPKERFSAEFPKEGPSILRIQQVVRGDSAAYFCASFRTGGTDTQYFGPGTRLTVL.

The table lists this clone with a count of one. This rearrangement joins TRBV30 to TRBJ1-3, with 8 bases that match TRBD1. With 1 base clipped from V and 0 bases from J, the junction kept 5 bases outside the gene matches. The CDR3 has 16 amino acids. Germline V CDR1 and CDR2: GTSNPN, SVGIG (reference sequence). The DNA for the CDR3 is TGTGCCTGGAGTGAAAACAGGGGGGGCTCTGGAAACACCATATATTTT. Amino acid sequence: CAWSENRGGSGNTIYF. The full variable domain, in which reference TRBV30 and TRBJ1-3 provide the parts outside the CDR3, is SQTIHQWPATLVQPVGSPLSLECTVEGTSNPNLYWYRQAAGRGLQLLFYSVGIGQISSEVPQNLSASRPQDRQFILSSKKLLLSDSGFYLCAWSENRGGSGNTIYFGEGSWLTVV.